This entry concerns a single T cell receptor (beta chain). Its antigen is undetermined. Per the germline V gene, CDR1 is SGHTA and CDR2 is FQGNSA. Trimming cost V 5 bases and J 1 base; bases outside gene matches: 6. The CDR3 has 16 amino acids. The entry originates in a study of blood T cells in healthy people across ages. Study outcomes and limitations: It was not known whether donors were CMV positive (a possible confounder of expanded clonotype changes).

Primed by a sample-barcoded 5' primer and a J-beta primer mix, a second PCR proceeded for about 7 to 11 cycles. Each CDR3 protein is one row after TCRdb ran MiXCR on the 5' RACE reads. The sample has 650,000 to 800,000 distinct CDR3 sequences; roughly 44% are singletons. The sequence came from a man between 60 and 75 years old in good health. The V gene is TRBV7-2, the J gene TRBJ2-3, with 10 bases aligning to TRBD2. The specimen was blood. Here the CDR3 reads CASSARLAGGTDTQYF. The CDR3 DNA follows: TGTGCCAGCAGCGCCAGACTAGCGGGCGGCACAGATACGCAGTATTTT.